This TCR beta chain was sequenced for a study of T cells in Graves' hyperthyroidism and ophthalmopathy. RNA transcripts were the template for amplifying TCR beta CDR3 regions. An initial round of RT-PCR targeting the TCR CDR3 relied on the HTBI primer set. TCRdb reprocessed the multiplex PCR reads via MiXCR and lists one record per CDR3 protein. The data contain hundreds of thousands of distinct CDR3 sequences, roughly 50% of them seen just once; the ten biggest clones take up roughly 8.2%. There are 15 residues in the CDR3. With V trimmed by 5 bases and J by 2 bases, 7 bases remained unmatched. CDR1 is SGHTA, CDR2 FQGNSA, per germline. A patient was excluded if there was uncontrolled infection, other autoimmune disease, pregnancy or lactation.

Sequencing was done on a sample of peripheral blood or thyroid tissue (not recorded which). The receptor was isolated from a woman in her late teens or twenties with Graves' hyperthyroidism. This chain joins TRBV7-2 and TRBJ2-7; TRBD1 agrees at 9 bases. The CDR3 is CASSPGTGRAYEQYF. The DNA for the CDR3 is TGTGCCAGCAGCCCAGGGACAGGGAGGGCCTACGAGCAGTACTTC.